The 3 T cell receptor beta chains below all came from one sample that was sequenced in a study of neoadjuvant anti-PD-1 for oral cavity cancer. TCRdb's table, derived via immunoSEQ multiplex PCR, lists solely in-frame clones and lacks some. The sample yields around 14,000 clones, roughly 71% seen once. Time point specified: after neoadjuvant nivolumab, at surgical resection. The sample here was PBMCs, taken after nivolumab (anti-PD-1) treatment. These TCRs come from a person aged 35-79 years with oral cavity squamous cell carcinoma.

The rearrangement joins TRBV7-2 to TRBJ1-1; D not resolved. From germline, CDR1 is SGHTA and CDR2 FQGNSA. This CDR3 is 14 amino acids long. V dropped 2 bases and J dropped 7 bases, with 14 bases sitting between them. The DNA for the CDR3 is TGTGCCAGCAGCTTACAGATTTCGGGCCGTGAAGCTTTCTTT. Translating gives CASSLQISGREAFF.

This clone was seen more than once but under ten times. The genes are TRBV2 and TRBJ1-4; possibly TRBD1 for D (5 bases). The V gene's germline CDR1 is SNHLY and CDR2 FYNNEI. The CDR3 runs 12 residues. The V gene lost 6 bases and the J gene lost 8 bases, with 10 bases spanning the gap. The CDR3 is CASRGTGEKLFF. The CDR3 DNA follows: TGTGCCAGCAGGGGGACGGGGGAAAAACTGTTTTTT.

This clone was observed a handful of times. The CDR3 DNA reads TGTGCCAGTAGTATAGGACAGGCGAATAATGAAAAACTGTTTTTT. Translated, it gives CASSIGQANNEKLFF. The chain recombines TRBV19 with TRBJ1-4, with D perhaps TRBD1 (6 bases). Germline assignment: CDR1 LNHDA and CDR2 SQIVND (reference sequence). This CDR3 has 15 amino acids. V was trimmed by 1 base and J by 4 bases, leaving 10 bases between them.